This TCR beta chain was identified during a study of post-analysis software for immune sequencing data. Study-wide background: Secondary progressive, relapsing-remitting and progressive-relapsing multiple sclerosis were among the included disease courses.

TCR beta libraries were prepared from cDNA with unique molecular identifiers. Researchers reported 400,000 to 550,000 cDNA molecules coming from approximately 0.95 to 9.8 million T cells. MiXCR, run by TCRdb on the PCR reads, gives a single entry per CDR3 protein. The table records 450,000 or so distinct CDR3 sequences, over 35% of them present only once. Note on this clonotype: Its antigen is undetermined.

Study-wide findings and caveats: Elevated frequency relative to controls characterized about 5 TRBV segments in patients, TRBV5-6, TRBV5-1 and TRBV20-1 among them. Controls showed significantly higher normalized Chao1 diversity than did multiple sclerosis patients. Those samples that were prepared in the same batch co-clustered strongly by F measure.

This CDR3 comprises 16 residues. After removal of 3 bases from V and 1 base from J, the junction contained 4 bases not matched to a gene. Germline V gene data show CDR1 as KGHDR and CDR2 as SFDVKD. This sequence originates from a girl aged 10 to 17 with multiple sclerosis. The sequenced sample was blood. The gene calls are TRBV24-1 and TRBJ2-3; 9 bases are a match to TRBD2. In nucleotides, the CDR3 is TGTGCCACCAGTGATAATAGCGGGAGCGGCACAGATACGCAGTATTTT. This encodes CATSDNSGSGTDTQYF.